The 30 T cell receptor beta chains listed next were all sequenced from one sample in a study of T cell repertoires in cytomegalovirus infection (dated by TCRdb to between 2019 and 2020). Which antigens these TCRs recognize remains unknown. What this sample's treatment or condition label stands for: in vitro stimulation with specific CMV peptide epitopes to enrich CMV-specific T cells. The sequencing machine was an Illumina HiSeq 1500. TCRdb handled the public reads itself, with Q25 trimming in fastp and clone calling in MiXCR, and kept productive beta chains. Rows with one shared CDR3 protein collapse into an entry with the most common genes and DNA. The sample profile shows a few hundred thousand distinct CDR3 sequences; about 35% of them were found once. Around an eighth of the sample belongs to the ten largest clones. Sequencing used cultured PBMCs, obtained from culture after CMV antigen stimulation. The receptors come from a human donor in good health (CMV status not recorded). Some clones in this sample may be carry-over from other donors' samples.

This clonotype was seen only a few times. V gene TRBV7-2 combines with J gene TRBJ1-4; D gene uncertain. Germline V gives CDR1 SGHTA, CDR2 FQGNSA. The CDR3 contains 15 residues. Trimming removed 5 bases at V and 4 bases at J, with 14 bases between. CDR3 nucleotides: TGTGCCAGCAGCGCTACACAGAGTCTTAATGAAAAACTGTTTTTT. It specifies CASSATQSLNEKLFF.

In this sample, this clonotype turned up many times. The chain links TRBV7-3 to TRBJ2-1; tentative D call: TRBD2 (6 bases). The germline CDR1 and CDR2 sequences are SGHTA and FQGTGA. The germline V and J ends were trimmed by 2 bases and 6 bases, with 11 bases remaining between them. CDR3 length: 14 residues. In DNA form, the CDR3 reads TGTGCCAGCAGCTTACCCGGGAGAGGCAATGAGCAGTTCTTC. Protein product: CASSLPGRGNEQFF.

The chain recombines TRBV29-1 with TRBJ1-2; possible D gene TRBD1, 6 bases. Germline V gives CDR1 SQVTM, CDR2 ANQGSEA. V lost 7 bases to trimming and J lost 7 bases, with 13 bases between them. This CDR3 has 11 residues. The CDR3 region has the DNA TGCAGCGCCTGGGAGGGGGTTGGCTACACCTTC. This encodes CSAWEGVGYTF.

The table lists this clonotype with many counts. V usage is TRBV7-2 and J usage is TRBJ2-7; 8 bases are shared with TRBD2. Germline lookup yields CDR1 SGHTA and CDR2 FQGNSA. Trimming cost V 4 bases and J 5 bases; bases outside gene matches: 7. This CDR3 spans 14 amino acids. CDR3: CASSSSGSAHEQYF. For the CDR3, the DNA is TGTGCCAGCAGCTCCAGCGGGAGTGCCCACGAGCAGTACTTC.

This clonotype was seen many times. V and J are TRBV12-3 or TRBV12-4 and TRBJ2-7; the D is unclear. Trimming cost V 1 base and J 2 bases, with 6 bases left between them. CDR3 length: 13 residues. CDR3 residues: CASSLGSAYEQYV. The DNA of the CDR3 is TGTGCCAGCAGTTTAGGCTCGGCCTACGAGCAGTACGTC.

This clonotype was found a few times. The rearrangement uses TRBV11-2 and TRBJ2-5; 7 positions match TRBD1. Unmatched junction bases numbered 5, after V lost 0 bases and J lost 4 bases. The CDR3 consists of 15 residues. CDR1 and CDR2 from the germline V gene are SGHAT and FQNNGV. DNA for the CDR3: TGTGCCAGCAGCTTAGACGGGACAGCAGGAGAGACCCAGTACTTC. Translated, it gives CASSLDGTAGETQYF.

This clonotype was picked up many times. This chain connects TRBV19 to TRBJ2-1, with 7 bases identical to TRBD2. From germline, CDR1 is LNHDA and CDR2 SQIVND (reference sequence). The CDR3 consists of 16 residues. V gave up 0 bases and J gave up 9 bases; unmatched junction bases: 11. CDR3 amino acids: CASSIDLAGLIGEQFF. The CDR3 DNA is TGTGCCAGTAGTATAGATCTCGCGGGACTAATCGGTGAGCAGTTCTTC.

This clonotype was counted a few times. The chain is built from TRBV7-6 and TRBJ2-1, with D perhaps matching TRBD1 or TRBD2 (6 bases each). Trimming removed 2 bases from V and 9 bases from J, with 8 bases in between. Germline V lookup: CDR1 SGHVS, CDR2 FNYEAQ. This CDR3 spans 12 amino acids. The CDR3 loop is CASSLKGGEQFF. The CDR3 DNA sequence: TGTGCCAGCAGCTTAAAGGGGGGTGAGCAGTTCTTC.

In its sample, this clonotype was seen a few times. The chain carries TRBV27 and TRBJ2-3; possibly TRBD1 or TRBD2 for D (5 bases each). V lost 4 bases to trimming and J lost 7 bases, with 18 bases between them. CDR3 length: 15 amino acids. In germline, CDR1 is MNHEY, CDR2 SMNVEV (reference sequence). This CDR3 reads CASSSPGPPANTQYF. The DNA of the CDR3 is TGTGCCAGCAGTTCCCCGGGACCCCCAGCGAATACGCAGTATTTT.

This clonotype was recorded a few times. The rearrangement joins TRBV2 to TRBJ1-1; D ambiguous. Trimming cost V 10 bases and J 3 bases, with 12 bases left between them. The germline gives CDR1 SNHLY, CDR2 FYNNEI. The CDR3 has 12 residues. CDR3 coding DNA: TGTGCCACCACGGTGAGGGACACTGAAGCTTTCTTT. Its protein is CATTVRDTEAFF. The whole variable domain, filled in from reference TRBV2 and TRBJ1-1, reads EPEVTQTPSHQVTQMGQEVILRCVPISNHLYFYWYRQILGQKVEFLVSFYNNEISEKSEIFDDQFSVERPDGSNFTLKIRSTKLEDSAMYFCATTVRDTEAFFGQGTRLTVV.

The J gene is TRBJ1-5, the V gene TRBV28, with a tentative D call TRBD1 (5 bases). This CDR3 is 16 amino acids long. Germline lookup yields CDR1 MDHEN and CDR2 SYDVKM. Trimming stripped 2 bases from V and 10 bases from J, with 21 bases between. CDR3 region: CASSLQGRPGLVPQHF. CDR3 in DNA: TGTGCCAGCAGTTTACAAGGGCGCCCGGGACTAGTACCCCAGCATTTT.

The table lists this clonotype with many counts. The CDR3 loop reads CASSTRSGYTGELFF. CDR3 DNA: TGTGCCAGCAGCACCCGTAGCGGGTATACCGGGGAGCTGTTTTTT. The chain is built from TRBV11-2 and TRBJ2-2; TRBD2 matches at 7 bases. After removal of 5 bases from V and 5 bases from J, the junction contained 8 bases not matched to a gene. The CDR3 consists of 15 residues. In germline, CDR1 is SGHAT, CDR2 FQNNGV.

This chain connects TRBV7-2 to TRBJ2-3, with 9 bases identical to TRBD2. V lost 0 bases, J lost 2 bases, and 3 bases stayed unmatched. Germline CDR1 is SGHTA and CDR2 is FQGNSA. This CDR3 is 16 amino acids long. For the CDR3, the DNA is TGTGCCAGCAGCTTAGCAGCGGGAGGCGCCACAGATACGCAGTATTTT. This gives the protein CASSLAAGGATDTQYF.

This clonotype was counted between two and nine times. The rearrangement uses TRBV4-2 and TRBJ2-7; 10 nucleotides agree with TRBD1. Germline CDR1 and CDR2: LGHNA and YNFKEQ. The CDR3 loop spans 15 amino acids. J lost 5 bases, V lost 4 bases, and 8 bases had no gene match. CDR3 sequence: CASSPQGQGFDEQYF. CDR3 DNA: TGTGCCAGCAGCCCCCAGGGACAGGGGTTCGACGAGCAGTACTTC.

This sequence joins TRBV6-1 and TRBJ1-1; TRBD1 is a possible D gene (5 bases). CDR3 length: 14 residues. CDR1 and CDR2 (germline): MNHNS, SASEGT. V was clipped by 6 bases and J by 3 bases, with 14 bases between them. The CDR3 here is CASSQGRHDTEAFF. The CDR3 nucleotides read TGTGCCAGCAGCCAGGGACGGCACGACACTGAAGCTTTCTTT.

With regard to this clonotype: Compared with germline, one end of the junction differs, possibly owing to a read error. The rearrangement uses TRBV28 and TRBJ2-3; 9 positions match TRBD2. Germline CDR1 MDHEN, CDR2 SYDVKM. The CDR3 loop spans 14 amino acids. The CDR3 bases are TGTGCCAGCAGCACTGGGACTAGCATAGATACGCAGTATTTT. This translates into CASSTGTSIDTQYF.

This clonotype occurred many times. The chain recombines TRBV4-1 with TRBJ1-4; D unresolved. Germline-derived CDR1 and CDR2 are MGHRA and YSYEKL. V was shortened by 0 bases and J by 1 base, with 12 bases between the two germline ends. This CDR3 has 17 amino acids. This CDR3 reads CASSQDSVALTNEKLFF. CDR3 in DNA: TGCGCCAGCAGCCAAGATTCCGTGGCGCTAACTAATGAAAAACTGTTTTTT.

This chain links TRBV7-9 with TRBJ2-3; D not certain. Germline values: CDR1 SEHNR, CDR2 FQNEAQ (reference sequence). CDR3 length equals 13 residues. V was pared by 2 bases and J by 4 bases, with 7 bases between. In nucleotides, the CDR3 is TGTGCCAGCAGCTTATTGAGGTCAGATACGCAGTATTTT. Protein sequence: CASSLLRSDTQYF. The variable domain in full, with the rest retrieved from reference TRBV7-9 and TRBJ2-3, is DTGVSQNPRHKITKRGQNVTFRCDPISEHNRLYWYRQTLGQGPEFLTYFQNEAQLEKSRLLSDRFSAERPKGSFSTLEIQRTEQGDSAMYLCASSLLRSDTQYFGPGTRLTVL.

The sample holds a few counts of this clonotype. This chain joins TRBV7-9 and TRBJ2-1; no clear D. The CDR3 totals 14 residues. Looked up from germline, CDR1 is SEHNR and CDR2 is FQNEAQ (reference sequence). Trimming stripped 6 bases from V and 1 base from J, with 10 bases between. CDR3 residues: CASRQRGSYNEQFF. DNA of the CDR3: TGTGCCAGCAGGCAGCGTGGATCCTACAATGAGCAGTTCTTC. The variable domain in full, with the rest retrieved from reference TRBV7-9 and TRBJ2-1, is DTGVSQNPRHKITKRGQNVTFRCDPISEHNRLYWYRQTLGQGPEFLTYFQNEAQLEKSRLLSDRFSAERPKGSFSTLEIQRTEQGDSAMYLCASRQRGSYNEQFFGPGTRLTVL.

This clonotype occurred a few times. This chain connects TRBV7-9 to TRBJ2-7, with D possibly matching TRBD1 (5 bases). This CDR3 is built from 13 residues. The germline V gene encodes CDR1 SEHNR and CDR2 FQNEAQ (reference sequence). The V end was cut by 5 bases, the J end by 6 bases, with 14 bases between. The CDR3 nucleotides are TGTGCCAGCAGCAAGCAGGGTTCTCCCGAGCAGTACGTC. Amino acid sequence: CASSKQGSPEQYV.

The gene calls are TRBV14 and TRBJ1-1; D is uncertain. The CDR3 spans 13 residues. Germline assignment: CDR1 SGHDN and CDR2 FVKESK. V lost 0 bases to trimming and J lost 0 bases, with 2 bases between them. CDR3 protein: CASSQDMNTEAFF. CDR3 DNA sequence: TGTGCCAGCAGCCAAGATATGAACACTGAAGCTTTCTTT. Full variable domain (outside the CDR3, taken from reference TRBV14 and TRBJ1-1): EAGVTQFPSHSVIEKGQTVTLRCDPISGHDNLYWYRRVMGKEIKFLLHFVKESKQDESGMPNNRFLAERTGGTYSTLKVQPAELEDSGVYFCASSQDMNTEAFFGQGTRLTVV.

A single count supports this clonotype. The chain has TRBV19 and TRBJ2-5; weak D call: TRBD2 (5 bases). V lost 11 bases, J lost 4 bases, and 20 bases lay in between. CDR1 is LNHDA, CDR2 SQIVND, per germline (reference sequence). The CDR3 totals 14 residues. CDR3 DNA sequence: TGTGCCGAAATTCATGGGGAAGGAGGAGAGACCCAGTACTTC. It encodes CAEIHGEGGETQYF.

CDR3 DNA sequence: TGTGCCAGTAGCGGAGCACTAGCGACCTACAATGAGCAGTTCTTC. This encodes CASSGALATYNEQFF. The chain links TRBV19 to TRBJ2-1; TRBD2 aligns across 7 bases. V gave up 6 bases and J gave up 2 bases; unmatched junction bases: 7. The V gene's germline CDR1 is LNHDA and CDR2 SQIVND (reference sequence). The CDR3 is 15 residues long.

V usage is TRBV20-1 and J usage is TRBJ1-4, with 9 bases identical to TRBD1. V lost 6 bases to trimming and J lost 6 bases; unmatched junction nucleotides: 17. Germline loops: CDR1 DFQATT, CDR2 SNEGSKA (reference sequence). This CDR3 contains 17 residues. The CDR3 reads CSAPVQGASSTDEKLFF. The CDR3 region has the DNA TGCAGTGCCCCAGTACAGGGGGCGAGCTCGACGGATGAAAAACTGTTTTTT.

The chain has TRBV7-6 and TRBJ2-7; the D gene is possibly TRBD2 (7 bases). V lost 2 bases and J lost 2, with 10 bases in between. CDR1 is SGHVS, CDR2 FNYEAQ, per germline. The CDR3 loop spans 14 amino acids. The CDR3 nucleotides are TGTGCCAGCAGCTTAAGGCGGGGGCCCTACGAGCAGTACTTC. As protein: CASSLRRGPYEQYF.

With regard to this clonotype: The junction departs from the called germline gene at one end, perhaps through a read error. The chain couples TRBV7-8 to TRBJ2-3; TRBD2 matches 10 bases. Germline CDR1 and CDR2: SGHVS and FQNEAQ. CDR3 length: 16 amino acids. The CDR3 reads CASSLGASGSIDTQYF. In nucleotides, the CDR3 is TGTGCCAGCAGCTTAGGCGCTAGCGGGAGCATAGATACGCAGTATTTT.

The CDR3 loop is CASSQRNQETQYF. The CDR3 DNA sequence: TGTGCCAGCAGTCAACGGAACCAAGAGACCCAGTACTTC. The chain has TRBV27 and TRBJ2-5; D gene uncertain. Trimming left V 5 bases short and J 0 bases short, with 7 bases between. Looked up from germline, CDR1 is MNHEY and CDR2 is SMNVEV (reference sequence). The CDR3 extends over 13 amino acids.

The CDR3: CASSSDTSFNYGYTF. CDR3 nucleotides: TGTGCCAGCAGTTCCGACACCAGCTTTAACTATGGCTACACCTTC. The rearrangement joins TRBV12-3 or TRBV12-4 to TRBJ1-2; D not certain. The CDR3 covers 15 residues. Trimming shortened V by 4 bases and J by 1 base, and 13 bases separated the two germline ends.

The V gene is TRBV27, the J gene TRBJ2-7; perhaps TRBD2 as D (6 bases). Deletions cut 7 bases from V and 5 bases from J, with 12 bases between. Germline V gene sequence: CDR1 MNHEY, CDR2 SMNVEV (reference sequence). The CDR3 is made up of 12 amino acids. CDR3 loop: CASTNGRDEQYF. The CDR3 nucleotides are TGTGCCAGCACTAACGGGAGAGACGAGCAGTACTTC.

The rearrangement joins TRBV7-9 to TRBJ2-3, with D perhaps matching TRBD2 (6 bases). This CDR3 is 14 amino acids long. Per germline, CDR1 SEHNR and CDR2 FQNEAQ (reference sequence). Trimming cost V 3 bases and J 6 bases, with 13 bases left between them. CDR3 protein: CASSFRGGPDTQYF. CDR3 DNA: TGTGCCAGCAGCTTTCGCGGAGGGCCGGATACGCAGTATTTT.